This T cell receptor beta chain was documented in a study of T cell repertoires in cytomegalovirus infection. Points from the study as a whole: Predominance within the ex vivo response was attributable to HLA-C-restricted CMV-specific TCR beta clonotypes.

Turning to this clonotype: Its antigen is unidentified.

Germline CDR1 reads MDHEN; CDR2 reads SYDVKM. The V and J ends lost 6 bases and 7 bases, in that order; junction bases with no gene match: 12. This CDR3 is 15 amino acids long. TCRdb re-called the reads through MiXCR, storing one row per CDR3 protein. The data contain 600,000 to 800,000 distinct CDR3 sequences, roughly 26% of them seen just once; the ten biggest clones take up approximately 8%. The sample was CD8+ T cells from PBMCs. The clonotype was recovered from a human donor in good health (CMV status not recorded). Some clones in this sample may be carry-over from other donors' samples. The rearrangement joins TRBV28 to TRBJ2-1, with TRBD2 matching 7 bases. CDR3 sequence (DNA): TGTGCCAGCAGCCTGGGAGGGTTTACGGGAAATGAGCAGTTCTTC. Encoded protein: CASSLGGFTGNEQFF.